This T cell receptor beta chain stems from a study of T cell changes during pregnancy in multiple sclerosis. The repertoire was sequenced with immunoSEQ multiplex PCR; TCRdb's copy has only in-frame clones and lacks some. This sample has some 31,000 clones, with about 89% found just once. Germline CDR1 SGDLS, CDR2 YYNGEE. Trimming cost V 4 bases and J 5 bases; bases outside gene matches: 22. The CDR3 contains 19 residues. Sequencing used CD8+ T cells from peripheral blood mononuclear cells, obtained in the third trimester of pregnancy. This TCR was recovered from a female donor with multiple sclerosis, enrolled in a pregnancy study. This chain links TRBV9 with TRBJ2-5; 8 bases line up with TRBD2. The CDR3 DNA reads TGTGCCAGCAGCACTTCGCGGCTAGCGGGTCCGTCCAGAGGGGAGACCCAGTACTTC. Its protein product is CASSTSRLAGPSRGETQYF. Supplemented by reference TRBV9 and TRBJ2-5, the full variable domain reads DSGVTQTPKHLITATGQRVTLRCSPRSGDLSVYWYQQSLDQGLQFLIQYYNGEERAKGNILERFSAQQFPDLHSELNLSSLELGDSALYFCASSTSRLAGPSRGETQYFGPGTRLLVL.